These 9 T cell receptor beta chains originate from one sample sequenced in a study of CD8 T cells in Susac syndrome. Random hexamers primed reverse transcription of roughly 0.45 to 1 ug RNA. One entry per CDR3 protein results from TCRdb running MiXCR on the immunoSEQ multiplex PCR reads. The repertoire holds some 200,000 distinct CDR3 sequences, roughly 96% seen once, with 0.093% in the top ten. Source material: CD4+ T cells from PBMCs. The receptors stem from a human donor with multiple sclerosis.

CDR3: CASSHPAGGYTF. The DNA of the CDR3 is TGTGCCAGCAGCCATCCGGCGGGTGGCTACACCTTC. The rearrangement links TRBV7-2 to TRBJ1-2; no clear D. Trimming removed 5 bases from V and 7 bases from J, with 11 bases in between. The germline gives CDR1 SGHTA, CDR2 FQGNSA. The CDR3 has 12 residues.

The CDR3 here is CASSIRQGDSYEQYF. CDR3 bases: TGTGCCAGCAGCATTCGACAGGGGGATTCCTACGAGCAGTACTTC. The J gene is TRBJ2-7, the V gene TRBV7-9; 9 positions agree with TRBD1. Germline lookup yields CDR1 SEHNR and CDR2 FQNEAQ (reference sequence). V lost 5 bases to trimming and J lost 1 base; unmatched junction nucleotides: 6. The CDR3 is 15 amino acids.

The V gene is TRBV9, the J gene TRBJ1-2, with TRBD1 matching over 7 bases. The CDR3 contains 15 residues. Trimming cost V 0 bases and J 3 bases; bases outside gene matches: 5. Per germline, CDR1 SGDLS and CDR2 YYNGEE. The CDR3 reads CASSVVAGGHYGYTF. The CDR3 DNA is TGTGCCAGCAGCGTAGTGGCAGGGGGACACTATGGCTACACCTTC.

In this sample, this clonotype turned up once. The J gene is TRBJ2-1, the V gene TRBV24-1; the match to TRBD1 covers 7 bases. CDR1 and CDR2 (germline): KGHDR, SFDVKD. The CDR3 loop spans 13 amino acids. The ends lost 3 bases at V and 10 bases at J; junction bases unmatched: 5. CDR3 in amino acids: CATSDPDRDEQFF. Here the CDR3 DNA reads TGTGCCACCAGTGATCCTGACAGGGACGAGCAGTTCTTC.

This clonotype was counted a single time. The gene calls are TRBV20-1 and TRBJ2-3; D gene unclear. The CDR3 is 12 amino acids. Germline V gene lookup returns CDR1 DFQATT and CDR2 SNEGSKA (reference sequence). Deletions cut 2 bases from V and 6 bases from J, with 9 bases between. CDR3 amino acids: CSARSMRDTQYF. CDR3 in DNA: TGCAGTGCTAGATCTATGCGGGATACGCAGTATTTT.

This chain connects TRBV29-1 to TRBJ2-7; D remains ambiguous. The germline V gene has CDR1 SQVTM and CDR2 ANQGSEA. The V gene lost 5 bases and the J gene lost 0 bases, with 8 bases spanning the gap. CDR3 length equals 12 residues. CDR3 residues: CSVRLSSYEQYF. CDR3 bases: TGCAGCGTTAGGCTGAGCTCCTACGAGCAGTACTTC.

The chain links TRBV11-2 to TRBJ2-7; a weak D match, TRBD1 (6 bases). The CDR3 spans 15 residues. Trimming took off 5 bases at V and 3 bases at J, with 17 bases between the two ends. The germline V gene has CDR1 SGHAT and CDR2 FQNNGV. CDR3 in amino acids: CASSARRDKIYEQYF. The DNA for the CDR3 is TGTGCCAGCAGCGCACGCCGGGACAAGATCTACGAGCAGTACTTC.

The gene calls are TRBV15 and TRBJ2-4, with TRBD1 as a possible D gene (6 bases). Germline lookup yields CDR1 LNHNV and CDR2 YYDKDF (reference sequence). This CDR3 has 13 amino acids. Between the trimmed V and J ends, which lost 7 bases and 0 bases, there was a span of 7 bases. The CDR3 spells CATTGEAKNIQYF. CDR3 DNA: TGTGCCACCACAGGGGAAGCCAAAAACATTCAGTACTTC. The entire variable domain, with the rest obtained from reference TRBV15 and TRBJ2-4, is as follows: DAMVIQNPRYQVTQFGKPVTLSCSQTLNHNVMYWYQQKSSQAPKLLFHYYDKDFNNEADTPDNFQSRRPNTSFCFLDIRSPGLGDTAMYLCATTGEAKNIQYFGAGTRLSVL.

V and J are TRBV20-1 and TRBJ2-1; the D gene is possibly TRBD2 (6 bases). The germline V gene has CDR1 DFQATT and CDR2 SNEGSKA (reference sequence). Trimming left V 3 bases short and J 6 bases short, with 15 bases between. This CDR3 contains 14 residues. CDR3 sequence (DNA): TGCAGTGCTAGCCACATAGCGGAGGGCAATGAGCAGTTCTTC. Encoded protein: CSASHIAEGNEQFF.